This TCR beta chain appears in the sequencing data of a study of T cells in Graves' hyperthyroidism and ophthalmopathy. Study-level points and caveats: Most clonotypes that expanded in the thyroid above 0.001 also showed up in blood.

The CDR3 spans 15 residues. The ends were cut back, 1 base at V and 4 bases at J, with 14 bases in the middle. CDR1 MGHRA and CDR2 YSYEKL come from the germline V gene. The CDR3 regions of TCR beta were amplified from RNA transcripts. The HTBI primer set was used in a first-round RT-PCR of the TCR CDR3. TCRdb recomputed calls from the multiplex PCR reads with MiXCR, one row per CDR3 protein. The table shows about 640,000 distinct CDR3 sequences, with around 20% occurring only once. Criteria for exclusion of patients were uncontrolled infection, other autoimmune disease, pregnancy or lactation. The diagnoses drew upon clinical symptoms, serum thyroxine and TRAb, thyroid ultrasound and orbital computed tomography. About 10 ml fresh peripheral blood yielded the PBMCs. The sample holds a few counts of this clonotype. The antigen is undetermined.

The genes are TRBV4-1 and TRBJ2-7; perhaps TRBD2 as D (6 bases). The sequence came from a man aged 25-40 years with Graves' ophthalmopathy. The sample taken for sequencing was blood. The CDR3 protein is CASSQGPGLNYEQYF. In DNA form, the CDR3 reads TGCGCCAGCAGCCAAGGGCCGGGACTCAATTACGAGCAGTACTTC.